A selection of T cell receptor beta chains follows, all from one sample in a study of blood T cell repertoires in COVID-19. Only in-frame clones appear in the TCRdb table, and some are missing; sequencing was by immunoSEQ multiplex PCR. The sample carries 70,000 to 95,000 clones, 85% to 95% recorded once. The sample taken for sequencing was peripheral blood. The receptors were gathered from a woman aged 55-69 years with active COVID-19. CDR3s include the opening cysteine and the closing phenylalanine or tryptophan. Each record gives: V gene, J gene, D gene, CDR3 length, CDR3 protein, CDR3 DNA. The D gene is left open where the match is weak.

v_call: TRBV30
j_call: TRBJ2-1
d_call: TRBD2
cdr3_length: 15
cdr3_aa: CAWSGTSGYLNEQFF
cdr3_nt: TGTGCCTGGAGTGGAACTAGCGGATACTTGAATGAGCAGTTCTTC

v_call: TRBV7-6
j_call: TRBJ2-2
d_call: -
cdr3_length: 16
cdr3_aa: CASSLNGRGDTGELFF
cdr3_nt: TGTGCCAGCAGCTTAAATGGACGGGGAGACACCGGGGAGCTGTTTTTT

v_call: TRBV6-5
j_call: TRBJ1-1
d_call: -
cdr3_length: 16
cdr3_aa: CASSSGDGFMNTEAFF
cdr3_nt: TGTGCCAGCAGTTCAGGGGACGGATTTATGAACACTGAAGCTTTCTTT

v_call: TRBV7-7
j_call: TRBJ2-1
d_call: -
cdr3_length: 14
cdr3_aa: CASSPGHRMDEQFF
cdr3_nt: TGTGCCAGCAGCCCGGGTCACAGGATGGATGAGCAGTTCTTC

v_call: TRBV11-2
j_call: TRBJ2-1
d_call: TRBD2
cdr3_length: 15
cdr3_aa: CASSSLAGPSNEQFF
cdr3_nt: TGTGCCAGCAGCTCACTAGCGGGGCCCTCGAATGAGCAGTTCTTC

v_call: TRBV3-1/TRBV3-2
j_call: TRBJ1-3
d_call: -
cdr3_length: 12
cdr3_aa: CASSPQANTIYF
cdr3_nt: TGTGCCAGCAGCCCCCAGGCAAACACCATATATTTT

v_call: TRBV7-9
j_call: TRBJ1-2
d_call: -
cdr3_length: 13
cdr3_aa: CASSEDSYYGYTF
cdr3_nt: TGTGCCAGCAGCGAGGACTCCTACTATGGCTACACCTTC

v_call: TRBV6-5
j_call: TRBJ1-5
d_call: -
cdr3_length: 14
cdr3_aa: CASSRGAGGQPQHF
cdr3_nt: TGTGCCAGCAGCCGAGGGGCGGGAGGTCAGCCCCAGCATTTT

v_call: TRBV11-3
j_call: TRBJ2-1
d_call: TRBD2
cdr3_length: 18
cdr3_aa: CASSLVWLAGPSYNEQFF
cdr3_nt: TGTGCCAGCAGCTTAGTATGGCTAGCGGGACCATCCTACAATGAGCAGTTCTTC

v_call: TRBV27
j_call: TRBJ2-3
d_call: TRBD1
cdr3_length: 15
cdr3_aa: CASSGQGVITDTQYF
cdr3_nt: TGTGCCAGCAGTGGACAGGGGGTGATCACAGATACGCAGTATTTT

v_call: TRBV7-2
j_call: TRBJ1-2
d_call: TRBD1
cdr3_length: 15
cdr3_aa: CASSLDRGALYGYTF
cdr3_nt: TGTGCCAGCAGCTTGGACAGGGGGGCTCTATATGGCTACACCTTC

v_call: TRBV19
j_call: TRBJ1-1
d_call: -
cdr3_length: 11
cdr3_aa: CASSRGHEAFF
cdr3_nt: TGTGCCAGTAGTAGGGGCCATGAAGCTTTCTTT

v_call: TRBV4-1
j_call: TRBJ2-2
d_call: -
cdr3_length: 16
cdr3_aa: CASSQEGGRATRELFF
cdr3_nt: TGCGCCAGCAGCCAGGAGGGTGGGCGAGCAACGAGGGAGCTGTTTTTT

v_call: TRBV4-2
j_call: TRBJ2-7
d_call: TRBD2
cdr3_length: 16
cdr3_aa: CASSPRTSGSHYEQYF
cdr3_nt: TGTGCCAGCAGCCCTCGGACTAGCGGGAGTCACTACGAGCAGTACTTC